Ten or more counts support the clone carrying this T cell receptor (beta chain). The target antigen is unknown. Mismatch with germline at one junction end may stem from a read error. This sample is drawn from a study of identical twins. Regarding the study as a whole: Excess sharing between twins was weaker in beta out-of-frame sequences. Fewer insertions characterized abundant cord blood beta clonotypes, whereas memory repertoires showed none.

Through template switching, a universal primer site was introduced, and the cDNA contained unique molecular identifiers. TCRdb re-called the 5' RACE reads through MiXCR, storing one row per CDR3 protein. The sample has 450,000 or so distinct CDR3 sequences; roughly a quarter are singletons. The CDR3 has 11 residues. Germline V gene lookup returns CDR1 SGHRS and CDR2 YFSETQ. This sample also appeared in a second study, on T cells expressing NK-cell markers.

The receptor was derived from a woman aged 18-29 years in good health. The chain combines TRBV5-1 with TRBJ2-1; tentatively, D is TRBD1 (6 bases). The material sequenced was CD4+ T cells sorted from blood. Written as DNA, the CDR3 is TGTGCCAGCAGCTTAGGGACAGAGCAGTTCTTC. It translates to CASSLGTEQFF.